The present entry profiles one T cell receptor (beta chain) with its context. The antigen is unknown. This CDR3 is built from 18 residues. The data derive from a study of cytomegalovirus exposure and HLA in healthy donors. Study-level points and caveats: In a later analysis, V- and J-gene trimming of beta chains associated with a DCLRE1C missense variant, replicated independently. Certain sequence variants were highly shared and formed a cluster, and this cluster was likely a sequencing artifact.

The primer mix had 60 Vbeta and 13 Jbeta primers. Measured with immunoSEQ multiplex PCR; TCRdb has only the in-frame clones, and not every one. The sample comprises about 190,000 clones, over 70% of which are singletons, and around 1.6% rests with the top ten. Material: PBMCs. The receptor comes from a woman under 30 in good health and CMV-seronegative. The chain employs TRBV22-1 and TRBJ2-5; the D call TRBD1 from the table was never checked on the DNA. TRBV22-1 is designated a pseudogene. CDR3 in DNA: TGTCCTGGGAGCGCACGTGAAAAGGTACAGGGACGGAGAGAGACCCAGTACTTC. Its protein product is CPGSAREKVQGRRETQYF.